Following are 27 T cell receptor beta chains from one sample sequenced in a study of blood T cell repertoires in COVID-19. Assay used: immunoSEQ multiplex PCR; TCRdb lists only in-frame clones, some missing. The repertoire holds some 87,000 clones, with around 90% as singletons. Sequencing input: peripheral blood. These receptors came from a human donor with COVID-19, enrolled during active disease. The donor label of this sample is uncertain.

The V gene is TRBV28, the J gene TRBJ1-1; a weak D match, TRBD1 (5 bases). The CDR3 length is 13 residues. Germline V CDR1 and CDR2: MDHEN, SYDVKM. V gave up 3 bases and J gave up 4 bases, with 9 bases separating them. The CDR3 reads CASSLPGLTEAFF. Here the CDR3 DNA reads TGTGCCAGCAGTTTGCCAGGGCTCACTGAAGCTTTCTTT.

V gene TRBV27 combines with J gene TRBJ1-1; the match to TRBD1 covers 10 bases. The CDR3 runs 16 residues. The V segment lost 4 bases and the J segment 5 bases; nucleotides outside the gene matches: 10. Germline CDR1 reads MNHEY; CDR2 reads SMNVEV (reference sequence). CDR3: CASSSAGTGEGTEAFF. The CDR3 DNA is TGTGCCAGCAGTTCTGCCGGGACAGGGGAGGGGACTGAAGCTTTCTTT.

This chain links TRBV6-5 with TRBJ1-5, with TRBD1 matching over 11 bases. The junction had 7 bases not matched to a gene; V was cut back by 6 bases and J by 6 bases. The CDR3 loop spans 15 amino acids. Per germline, CDR1 MNHEY and CDR2 SVGAGI. CDR3 in amino acids: CASSPGTGGGQPQHF. The DNA of the CDR3 is TGTGCCAGCAGCCCCGGGACAGGGGGTGGTCAGCCCCAGCATTTT.

The chain joins TRBV7-3 to TRBJ2-2, with D possibly matching TRBD2 (5 bases). Germline V gives CDR1 SGHTA, CDR2 FQGTGA. The ends were cut back, 5 bases at V and 7 bases at J, with 14 bases in the middle. CDR3 length equals 14 residues. This CDR3 reads CASSLGGLNGELFF. CDR3 in DNA: TGTGCCAGCAGCCTAGGAGGCCTCAACGGGGAGCTGTTTTTT.

A single count supports this clone. The V gene is TRBV4-1, the J gene TRBJ2-1, with D possibly TRBD2 on 5 matching bases. This CDR3 region has 13 residues. CDR1 and CDR2 from the germline V gene are MGHRA and YSYEKL. With 1 base removed from V and 7 bases from J, the gap between germline ends came to 8 bases. CDR3 in amino acids: CASSQGERNEQFF. The CDR3 DNA reads TGCGCCAGCAGCCAAGGAGAGCGGAATGAGCAGTTCTTC.

CDR3 residues: CASSYPQGEGYTF. In nucleotides, the CDR3 is TGTGCCAGCAGTTACCCCCAGGGCGAAGGCTACACCTTC. The chain carries TRBV6-2 or TRBV6-3 and TRBJ1-2, with D possibly TRBD1 on 5 matching bases. The CDR3 has 13 amino acids. CDR1 is MNHEY, CDR2 SVGEGT, per germline. Trimming left V 2 bases short and J 8 bases short, with 12 bases between.

This chain joins TRBV5-6 and TRBJ2-5; the D is unclear. The CDR3 spans 14 residues. V lost 4 bases and J lost 3, with 13 bases in between. Germline V gene sequence: CDR1 SGHDT, CDR2 YYEEEE. This chain's CDR3 is CASSLYLGEETQYF. Here the CDR3 DNA reads TGTGCCAGCAGCCTCTACCTGGGCGAAGAGACCCAGTACTTC.

CDR3 residues: CASNRGQIKNTEAFF. CDR3 nucleotides: TGTGCCAGCAATAGGGGGCAGATAAAGAACACTGAAGCTTTCTTT. The chain carries TRBV2 and TRBJ1-1, with 7 bases fitting TRBD1. The CDR3 contains 15 residues. The V and J ends lost 7 bases and 1 base, in that order; junction bases with no gene match: 9. Germline CDR1 SNHLY, CDR2 FYNNEI.

V usage is TRBV10-2 and J usage is TRBJ1-2, with 7 positions matching TRBD1. Per germline, CDR1 WSHSY and CDR2 SAAADI. V shed 7 bases and J 6 bases; nucleotides not matched to a gene: 5. The CDR3 spans 12 residues. The CDR3 DNA reads TGCGCCAGCACTAGGGACAGCGATGGCTACACCTTC. As protein: CASTRDSDGYTF.

The V gene is TRBV11-2, the J gene TRBJ1-1, with TRBD1 matching 8 bases. Trimming removed 3 bases from V and 3 bases from J; junction bases left unmatched: 6. This CDR3 comprises 15 residues. Germline CDR1 reads SGHAT; CDR2 reads FQNNGV. CDR3 residues: CASSLTGARHTEAFF. The DNA of the CDR3 is TGTGCCAGCAGCTTGACAGGGGCACGACACACTGAAGCTTTCTTT.

This chain connects TRBV7-9 to TRBJ1-1; TRBD1 matches at 8 bases. V trimming: 7 bases; J trimming: 1 base; junction bases outside the gene matches: 5. The CDR3 is 14 residues long. From germline, CDR1 is SEHNR and CDR2 FQNEAQ (reference sequence). CDR3 in DNA: TGTGCCAGCACCAGGGGGCAGGGGAACACTGAAGCTTTCTTT. Translating it yields CASTRGQGNTEAFF.

The chain recombines TRBV6-2 or TRBV6-3 with TRBJ2-1; 13 bases fit TRBD2. V gave up 3 bases and J gave up 6 bases; unmatched junction bases: 8. Germline V gives CDR1 MNHEY, CDR2 SVGEGT. The CDR3 loop spans 17 amino acids. In DNA form, the CDR3 reads TGTGCCAGCAGTTATCCCGGACTAGCGGGAGATCTCAATGAGCAGTTCTTC. Its protein product is CASSYPGLAGDLNEQFF.

The chain joins TRBV27 to TRBJ2-1, with TRBD2 matching over 7 bases. The V gene's germline CDR1 is MNHEY and CDR2 SMNVEV (reference sequence). The CDR3 loop spans 15 amino acids. The ends lost 7 bases at V and 2 bases at J; junction bases unmatched: 8. The CDR3 DNA follows: TGTGCCAGCACCCAGACTGGGACTACCTACAATGAGCAGTTCTTC. Protein sequence: CASTQTGTTYNEQFF.

The genes are TRBV6-5 and TRBJ2-7, with 8 nucleotides matching TRBD1. The CDR3 is 15 residues long. Per the germline V gene, CDR1 is MNHEY and CDR2 is SVGAGI. Trimming removed 8 bases from V and 2 bases from J; junction bases left unmatched: 11. DNA for the CDR3: TGTGCCAGCGTCCGGGACAGGCTATCTACCTACGAGCAGTACTTC. Its translation is CASVRDRLSTYEQYF.

V and J are TRBV9 and TRBJ1-2; the match to TRBD1 covers 7 bases. Germline V gene data show CDR1 as SGDLS and CDR2 as YYNGEE. This CDR3 spans 12 amino acids. V lost 3 bases to trimming and J lost 10 bases; unmatched junction nucleotides: 6. Here the CDR3 reads CASSGRQGVYTF. In DNA form, the CDR3 reads TGTGCCAGCAGCGGACGCCAGGGGGTCTACACCTTC. Filled out from reference TRBV9 and TRBJ1-2, the complete variable domain reads DSGVTQTPKHLITATGQRVTLRCSPRSGDLSVYWYQQSLDQGLQFLIQYYNGEERAKGNILERFSAQQFPDLHSELNLSSLELGDSALYFCASSGRQGVYTFGSGTRLTVV.

The chain combines TRBV5-5 with TRBJ1-2, with 10 nucleotides matching TRBD1. Germline CDR1 reads SGHKS; CDR2 reads YYEKEE (reference sequence). The CDR3 sequence is 17 residues long. J gave up 0 bases and V 2 bases, and 7 bases lay outside the gene matches. The CDR3 reads CASSFWDRGRTNYGYTF. CDR3 in DNA: TGTGCCAGCAGCTTCTGGGACAGGGGACGCACTAACTATGGCTACACCTTC.

This chain connects TRBV28 to TRBJ2-7, with a possible D match to TRBD1 (5 bases). Germline V gene data show CDR1 as MDHEN and CDR2 as SYDVKM. The CDR3 consists of 14 residues. The V and J ends lost 5 bases and 2 bases respectively, with 13 bases between them. Here the CDR3 DNA reads TGTGCCAGCAGTACCCCGGACATTGCCTACGAGCAGTACTTC. It is translated as CASSTPDIAYEQYF.

The chain links TRBV28 to TRBJ1-1; D is perhaps TRBD1 (5 bases). V lost 5 bases to trimming and J lost 2 bases, with 9 bases between them. From germline, CDR1 is MDHEN and CDR2 SYDVKM. This CDR3 region has 13 residues. CDR3 in DNA: TGTGCCAGCAGTCTGACAGCAAACACTGAAGCTTTCTTT. It codes for CASSLTANTEAFF.

This chain joins TRBV4-2 and TRBJ2-5, with TRBD2 identical over 9 bases. The CDR3 is 15 residues long. The J segment lost 3 bases and the V segment lost 1 base, leaving 3 bases of the junction unmatched. Per the germline V gene, CDR1 is LGHNA and CDR2 is YNFKEQ. CDR3 loop: CASSQAGGGEETQYF. DNA of the CDR3: TGTGCCAGCAGCCAAGCCGGCGGGGGGGAAGAGACCCAGTACTTC.

The chain uses TRBV7-8 and TRBJ1-3; 7 bases map to TRBD1. V was clipped by 8 bases and J by 8 bases; unmatched bases: 15. The germline V gene has CDR1 SGHVS and CDR2 FQNEAQ. This CDR3 comprises 15 residues. The CDR3 is CASSYRGRGVDTIYF. Written as DNA, the CDR3 is TGTGCCAGCTCCTATAGGGGCAGGGGGGTAGACACCATATATTTT.

The chain uses TRBV6-1 and TRBJ1-1, with D possibly being TRBD1 (5 bases). The CDR3 has 16 amino acids. CDR1 and CDR2 (germline): MNHNS, SASEGT. V was trimmed by 0 bases and J by 3 bases, leaving 14 bases between them. The CDR3 DNA sequence: TGTGCCAGCAGTGAAGCGCGTAGACAGTACTACACTGAAGCTTTCTTT. Translation gives CASSEARRQYYTEAFF.

This clone came up many times. The chain couples TRBV3-1 (or the pseudogene TRBV3-2) to TRBJ1-6, with TRBD1 as a possible D gene (5 bases). Trimming stripped 10 bases from V and 5 bases from J, with 12 bases between. The length of the CDR3 is 13 residues. The germline gives CDR1 LGHDT, CDR2 YNNKEL (reference sequence). Here the CDR3 DNA reads TGTGCCACTCGGGGGGTCGATAATTCACCCCTCCACTTT. Translating gives CATRGVDNSPLHF.

The V gene is TRBV11-2, the J gene TRBJ2-5; D is perhaps TRBD1 (7 bases). Germline CDR1 is SGHAT and CDR2 is FQNNGV. The ends were cut back, 0 bases at V and 5 bases at J, with 16 bases in the middle. The CDR3 runs 16 residues. The CDR3, as DNA: TGTGCCAGCAGCTTAGATCTTGGGGCAGGGGGGGAGACCCAGTACTTC. The encoded protein is CASSLDLGAGGETQYF.

CDR3: CASSPGQGWKFF. For the CDR3, the DNA is TGTGCCAGCTCACCGGGACAGGGGTGGAAGTTCTTC. This chain connects TRBV18 to TRBJ2-1, with TRBD1 matching over 10 bases. The CDR3 extends over 12 amino acids. CDR1 KGHSH and CDR2 LQKENI come from the germline V gene. V gave up 3 bases and J gave up 14 bases; unmatched junction bases: 4.

This clone showed up just once. V usage is TRBV13 and J usage is TRBJ1-3, with TRBD1 matching 7 bases. The ends lost 5 bases at V and 3 bases at J; junction bases unmatched: 10. Germline V gives CDR1 PRHDT, CDR2 FYEKMQ (reference sequence). The CDR3 spans 16 residues. In DNA form, the CDR3 reads TGTGCCAGCAGCCTAAGACAGGGCCTAAATGGAAACACCATATATTTT. This translates into CASSLRQGLNGNTIYF.

The CDR3 is CASSFFPDSSRRDTEAFF. In DNA form, the CDR3 reads TGTGCCAGCAGCTTTTTCCCGGACAGTTCGCGCAGAGACACTGAAGCTTTCTTT. The rearrangement links TRBV7-2 to TRBJ1-1, with TRBD1 as a possible D gene (6 bases). Germline CDR1 SGHTA, CDR2 FQGNSA. The length of the CDR3 is 18 residues. V lost 3 bases and J 3 bases, leaving 23 bases between the germline ends.

V gene TRBV2 combines with J gene TRBJ1-5; weak D call: TRBD1 (6 bases). The CDR3 has 15 amino acids. V was shortened by 4 bases and J by 1 base, with 11 bases between the two germline ends. Germline CDR1 SNHLY, CDR2 FYNNEI. CDR3 in DNA: TGTGCCAGCAGTGTGGGGGGGGCAAGCAATCAGCCCCAGCATTTT. Its translation is CASSVGGASNQPQHF.